This paragraph covers one T cell receptor beta chain sequence. The entry originates in a study of blood T cell repertoires in COVID-19. Study overall: Whether acute or convalescent, the COVID-19 samples came from the United States, Italy and Spain. Sample material is recorded as cDNA or gDNA derived from T cells, B-cell-depleted T cells, or PBMCs.

Using immunoSEQ multiplex PCR, the repertoire was profiled, and TCRdb retains in-frame clones only, with some absent. The table lists roughly 130,000 clones, approximately 80% of them singletons. The CDR3 extends over 15 amino acids. Trimming shortened V by 1 base and J by 2 bases, and 11 bases separated the two germline ends. Per the germline V gene, CDR1 is LGHDT and CDR2 is YNNKEL (reference sequence). V and J are TRBV3-1 (or the pseudogene TRBV3-2) and TRBJ2-5; weak D call: TRBD2 (6 bases). This sequence was found in a middle-aged man with acute or convalescent COVID-19. Source material: peripheral blood. The CDR3, as DNA: TGTGCCAGCAGCCAAGGGTCTAGCGTTCAAGAGACCCAGTACTTC. Translating gives CASSQGSSVQETQYF.